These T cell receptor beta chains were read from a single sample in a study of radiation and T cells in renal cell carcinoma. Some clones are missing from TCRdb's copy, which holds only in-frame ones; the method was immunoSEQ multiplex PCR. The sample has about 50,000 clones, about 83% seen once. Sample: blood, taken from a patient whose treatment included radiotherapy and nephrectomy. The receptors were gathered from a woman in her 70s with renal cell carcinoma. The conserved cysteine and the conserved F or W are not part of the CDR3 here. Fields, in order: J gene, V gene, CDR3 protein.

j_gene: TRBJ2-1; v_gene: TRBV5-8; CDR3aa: ASSILRGAFYNEQF
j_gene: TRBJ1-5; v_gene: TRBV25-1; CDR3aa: ASSDYSNQPQH
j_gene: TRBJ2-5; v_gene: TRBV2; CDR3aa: ASSRRGAETQY
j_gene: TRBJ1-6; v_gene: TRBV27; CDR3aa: ASSSGKDNSPLH
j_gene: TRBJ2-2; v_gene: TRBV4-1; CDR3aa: ASSQDLFGLARTGELF
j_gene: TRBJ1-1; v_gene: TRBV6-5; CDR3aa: ASSYSTRTEAF
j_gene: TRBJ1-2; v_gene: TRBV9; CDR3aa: ASSAEQAPYGYT
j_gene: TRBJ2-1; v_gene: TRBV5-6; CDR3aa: ASSFRAGGPSNEQF
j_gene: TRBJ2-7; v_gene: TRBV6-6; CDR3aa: ASSYENPLIYEQY
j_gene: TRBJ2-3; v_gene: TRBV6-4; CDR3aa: ASSPTSGSTDTQY
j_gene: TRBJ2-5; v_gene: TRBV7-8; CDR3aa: ASSLRRRGETQY
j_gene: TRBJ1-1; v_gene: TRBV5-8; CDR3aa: ASSLVPRSLEAF
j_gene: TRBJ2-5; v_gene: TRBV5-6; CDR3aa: ASSLRNSQETQY
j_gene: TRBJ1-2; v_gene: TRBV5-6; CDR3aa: ASSTDTAANYGYT
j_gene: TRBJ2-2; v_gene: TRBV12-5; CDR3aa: ASGYGTSGTGELF
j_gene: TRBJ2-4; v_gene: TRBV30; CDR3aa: AWSPTGENIQY
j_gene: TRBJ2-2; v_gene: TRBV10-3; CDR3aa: AIRDSGATGELF
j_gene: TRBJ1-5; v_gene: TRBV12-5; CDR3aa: ASGLATGSRNSAH
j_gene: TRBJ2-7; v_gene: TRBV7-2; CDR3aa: ASSPGAPYEQY
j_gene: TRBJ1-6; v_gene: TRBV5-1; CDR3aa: ASSLDRAGSPLH
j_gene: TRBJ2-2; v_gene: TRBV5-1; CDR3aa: ASSLGQGRVNTGELF
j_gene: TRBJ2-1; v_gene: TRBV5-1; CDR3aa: ASSKGTGMGEQF
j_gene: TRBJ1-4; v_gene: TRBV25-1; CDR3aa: ASSEPATGEKLF
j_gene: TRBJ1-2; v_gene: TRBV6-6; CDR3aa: ASSLTELYGYT
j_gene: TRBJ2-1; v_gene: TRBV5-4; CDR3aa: ASSLGGNTYNEQF
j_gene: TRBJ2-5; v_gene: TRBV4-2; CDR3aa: ASSPSGSSETQY
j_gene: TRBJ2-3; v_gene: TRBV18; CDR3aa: ASSPGTTDTQY